This T cell receptor (beta chain) was sequenced in a study of OX40 agonist ivuxolimab in advanced cancers. Background on the study: Partial responses were achieved by three patients, one with hepatocellular carcinoma and two with cutaneous melanoma.

The table came from immunoSEQ multiplex PCR; TCRdb's copy has only in-frame clones and leaves some out. The table includes tens of thousands of clones, around 89% detected once. Sampled blood was obtained at baseline, cycle 4 day 1, and cycle 7 day 1. Germline CDR1 and CDR2: SGHAT and FQNNGV. The V end was cut by 5 bases, the J end by 3 bases, with 16 bases between. The CDR3 contains 15 residues. Findings and limits, study-wide: CD4+ and CD8+ blood T cells expanded clonally by week 6 at 0.1 to 3.0 mg/kg.

In the case of this clone: Its antigen is unknown.

The material sequenced was CD4+ or CD8+ T cells sorted from blood, taken in a trial of the OX40 agonist ivuxolimab. The origin of this receptor is an adult with an advanced solid tumor such as melanoma, head and neck, liver or kidney cancer. The chain recombines TRBV11-2 with TRBJ1-2, with D possibly TRBD1 on 6 matching bases. The CDR3 region has the DNA TGTGCCAGCAGCCCCTCGGGGGGGCTTTACTATGGCTACACCTTC. This encodes CASSPSGGLYYGYTF.